This TCR beta chain was captured in a study of tumor-infiltrating lymphocytes in primary liver carcinoma. The overall study: Tumors were staged T1-T3 N0M0 and measured roughly 4 to 10 cm across.

This clonotype was detected many times. TCR beta cDNA was reverse-transcribed from roughly 520 ng of total RNA. The reaction used a constant-region primer and ProtoScript II reverse transcriptase. Three-round nested multiplex PCR performed with slightly modified ARM-PCR produced the TCR beta libraries. Use of TRBV1-TRBV30 forward primers with a C-beta reverse primer characterized the first two PCR rounds, which lasted around 9 cycles each. TCRdb re-analysed the multiplex PCR reads in MiXCR, keeping a single row per CDR3 protein. The sample lists some 180,000 distinct CDR3 sequences, roughly three fifths occurring once. Germline CDR1 SQVTM, CDR2 ANQGSEA. The CDR3 is 12 amino acids. V shed 6 bases and J 7 bases; nucleotides not matched to a gene: 9. The blood RNA (from unsorted whole blood) was obtained, and germline DNA was also extracted.

The sequenced sample was peripheral blood. The clonotype comes from a man between 35 and 55 years old with primary liver carcinoma and hepatitis B virus infection. The V call is TRBV29-1, the J call TRBJ2-7; 7 bases line up with TRBD1. CDR3 sequence reads: CSVALQGWEQYF. CDR3 bases: TGCAGCGTGGCTCTACAGGGGTGGGAGCAGTACTTC.